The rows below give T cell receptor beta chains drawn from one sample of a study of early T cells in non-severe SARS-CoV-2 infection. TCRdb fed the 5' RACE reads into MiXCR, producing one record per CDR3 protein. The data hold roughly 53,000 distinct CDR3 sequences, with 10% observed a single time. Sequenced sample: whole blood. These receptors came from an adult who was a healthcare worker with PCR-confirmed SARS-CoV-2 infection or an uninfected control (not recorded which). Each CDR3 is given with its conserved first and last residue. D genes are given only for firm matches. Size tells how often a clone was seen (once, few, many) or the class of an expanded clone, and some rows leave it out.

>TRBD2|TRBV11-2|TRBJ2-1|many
CASSLDMVGSGGLNEQFF
TGTGCCAGCAGCTTAGATATGGTGGGTAGCGGGGGACTCAATGAGCAGTTCTTC
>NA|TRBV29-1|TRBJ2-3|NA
CSAEGQLRTDTQYF
TGCAGCGCCGAGGGGCAGCTACGCACAGATACGCAGTATTTT
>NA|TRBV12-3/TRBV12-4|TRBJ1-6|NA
CASSLALMGRSPLHF
TGTGCCAGCAGTTTAGCTTTGATGGGTCGGTCACCCCTCCACTTT
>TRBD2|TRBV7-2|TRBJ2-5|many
CASSSPGLAGQETQYF
TGTGCCAGCAGCTCCCCTGGACTAGCGGGCCAAGAGACCCAGTACTTC
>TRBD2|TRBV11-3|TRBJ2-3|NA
CATKDGTSTNF
TGTGCCACCAAAGACGGGACTAGCACAAATTTT
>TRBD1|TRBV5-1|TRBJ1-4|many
CASRTGTATNEKLFF
TGCGCCAGCAGGACCGGGACAGCAACTAATGAAAAACTGTTTTTT
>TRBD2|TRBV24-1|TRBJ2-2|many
CATSDPTSGKAGELFF
TGTGCCACCAGTGATCCGACTAGCGGGAAAGCCGGGGAGCTGTTTTTT
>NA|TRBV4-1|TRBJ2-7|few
CASSLEASFRSYEQYF
TGCGCCAGCAGCCTAGAGGCCAGCTTCAGATCCTACGAGCAGTACTTC
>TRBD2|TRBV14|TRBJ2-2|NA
CASSQDPPLGGRGRTGELFF
TGTGCCAGCAGCCAAGATCCCCCTTTAGGCGGGAGAGGACGCACCGGGGAGCTGTTTTTT
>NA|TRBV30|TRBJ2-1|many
CAWSTTGGYSGVEQFF
TGTGCCTGGAGTACTACTGGAGGGTACTCGGGGGTGGAGCAGTTCTTC
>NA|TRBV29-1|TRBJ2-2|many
CSVRQGGTGELFF
TGCAGCGTCCGGCAGGGGGGCACCGGGGAGCTGTTTTTT
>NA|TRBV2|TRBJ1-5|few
CASSRAGRSNQPQHF
TGTGCCAGCAGCAGGGCTGGCCGGAGCAATCAGCCCCAGCATTTT
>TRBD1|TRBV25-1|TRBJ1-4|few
CASSEWRTGMNEKLFF
TGTGCCAGCAGTGAATGGAGGACAGGGATGAATGAAAAACTGTTTTTT
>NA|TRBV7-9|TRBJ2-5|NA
CASSRRTLEETQYF
TGTGCCAGCAGCCGTCGGACACTTGAAGAGACCCAGTACTTC
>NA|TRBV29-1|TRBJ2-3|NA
CSVGGHDTDTQYF
TGCAGCGTTGGGGGACACGACACAGATACGCAGTATTTT
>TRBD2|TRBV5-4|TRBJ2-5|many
CASSFVAGGQETQYF
TGTGCCAGTAGCTTCGTGGCGGGGGGCCAAGAGACCCAGTACTTC
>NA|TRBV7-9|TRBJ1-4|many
CASSFAASNEKLFF
TGTGCCAGCAGCTTCGCAGCCTCTAATGAAAAACTGTTTTTT
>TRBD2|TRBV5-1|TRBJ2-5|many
CASSQRGGLQTQYF
TGCGCCAGCAGCCAGCGGGGGGGCCTACAGACCCAGTACTTC
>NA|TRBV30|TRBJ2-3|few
CAWEDQYF
TGTGCCTGGGAGGATCAGTATTTT
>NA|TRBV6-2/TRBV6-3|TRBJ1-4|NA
CASRRQANEKLFF
TGTGCCAGCAGAAGACAGGCGAATGAAAAACTGTTTTTT
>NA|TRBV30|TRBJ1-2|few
CAWKGNGYTF
TGTGCCTGGAAGGGAAATGGCTACACCTTC
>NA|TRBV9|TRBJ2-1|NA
CASSVGGNNEQFF
TGTGCCAGCAGCGTAGGAGGGAACAATGAGCAGTTCTTC
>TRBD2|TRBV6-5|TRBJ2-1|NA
CASSSRTSGSNEQFF
TGTGCCAGCAGTTCCCGGACTAGCGGGAGCAATGAGCAGTTCTTC
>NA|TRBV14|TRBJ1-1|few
CASAGTLNTEAFF
TGTGCCAGTGCCGGGACATTGAACACTGAAGCTTTCTTT
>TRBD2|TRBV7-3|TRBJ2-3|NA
CASSPWTSGDTQYF
TGTGCCAGCAGCCCATGGACTAGTGGAGATACGCAGTATTTT
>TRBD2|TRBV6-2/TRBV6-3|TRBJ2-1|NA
CATSSREPFVQFF
TGTGCCACCTCCTCGCGGGAGCCCTTCGTCCAGTTCTTC
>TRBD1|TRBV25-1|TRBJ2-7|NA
CASSDPDRGYYEQYF
TGTGCCAGCAGTGATCCGGACAGGGGCTACTACGAGCAGTACTTC
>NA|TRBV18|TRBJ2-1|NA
CASSPPGRFKNEQFF
TGTGCCAGCTCACCCCCCGGCAGGTTCAAGAATGAGCAGTTCTTC
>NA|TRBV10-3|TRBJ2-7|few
CAISRDGNYEQYF
TGTGCCATCAGTCGGGACGGGAACTACGAGCAGTACTTC
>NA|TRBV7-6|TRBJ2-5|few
CASSFQGEETQYF
TGTGCCAGCAGCTTTCAAGGAGAAGAGACCCAGTACTTC
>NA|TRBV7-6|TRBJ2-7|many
CASSVRRGEQYF
TGTGCCAGCAGCGTCAGGAGGGGCGAGCAGTACTTC
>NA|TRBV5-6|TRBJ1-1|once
CASSLVGDNTEAFF
TGTGCCAGCAGCTTGGTGGGGGATAACACTGAAGCTTTCTTT
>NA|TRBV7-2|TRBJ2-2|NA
CASSLKTTGELFF
TGTGCCAGCAGCTTAAAAACCACCGGGGAGCTGTTTTTT
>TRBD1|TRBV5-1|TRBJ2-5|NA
CASSLRDRGQETQYF
TGCGCCAGCAGCTTGAGGGACAGGGGCCAAGAGACCCAGTACTTC
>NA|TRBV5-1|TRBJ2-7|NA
CASSGRTASYEQYF
TGCGCCAGCAGTGGCCGGACAGCGTCCTACGAGCAGTACTTC
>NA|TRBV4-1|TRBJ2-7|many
CASSHPGAGAYEQYF
TGCGCCAGCAGCCACCCGGGGGCAGGGGCCTACGAGCAGTACTTC
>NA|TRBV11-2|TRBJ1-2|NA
CASSNRQGTSTGYTF
TGTGCCAGCAGCAATAGGCAGGGGACTTCGACCGGCTACACCTTC
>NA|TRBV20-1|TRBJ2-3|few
CSAGTSSSTDTQYF
TGCAGTGCAGGGACGTCTTCTAGCACAGATACGCAGTATTTT
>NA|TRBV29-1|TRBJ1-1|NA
CSVSRAINTEAFF
TGCAGCGTCTCCCGGGCTATAAACACTGAAGCTTTCTTT
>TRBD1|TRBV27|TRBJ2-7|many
CASRQNRGAEQYF
TGTGCCAGCAGGCAAAACAGGGGTGCAGAGCAGTACTTC
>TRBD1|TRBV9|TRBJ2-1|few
CASSRDSLNEQFF
TGTGCCAGCAGCCGGGACAGTCTCAATGAGCAGTTCTTC
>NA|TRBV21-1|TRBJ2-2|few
CASSKDRAKTGELFF
TGTGCCAGCAGCAAAGACAGGGCAAAAACCGGGGAGCTGTTTTTT